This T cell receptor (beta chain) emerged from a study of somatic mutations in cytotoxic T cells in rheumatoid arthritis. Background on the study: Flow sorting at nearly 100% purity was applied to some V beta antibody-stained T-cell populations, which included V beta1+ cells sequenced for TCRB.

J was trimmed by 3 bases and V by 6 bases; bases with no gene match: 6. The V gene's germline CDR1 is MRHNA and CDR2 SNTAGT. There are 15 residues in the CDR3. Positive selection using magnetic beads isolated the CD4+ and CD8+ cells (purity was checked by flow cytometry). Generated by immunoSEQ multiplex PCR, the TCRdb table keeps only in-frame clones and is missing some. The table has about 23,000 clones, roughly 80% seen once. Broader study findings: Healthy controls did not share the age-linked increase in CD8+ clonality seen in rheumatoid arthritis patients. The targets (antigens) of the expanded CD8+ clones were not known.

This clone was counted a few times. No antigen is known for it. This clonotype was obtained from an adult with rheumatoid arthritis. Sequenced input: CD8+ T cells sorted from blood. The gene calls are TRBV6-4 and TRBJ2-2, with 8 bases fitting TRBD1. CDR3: CASSPTGGDTGELFF. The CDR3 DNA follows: TGTGCCAGCAGCCCAACAGGGGGAGACACCGGGGAGCTGTTTTTT.